Detailed here is one T cell receptor (beta chain). No antigen is known for it. The sample belongs to a study of CD8+CD57+ T cells in acquired aplastic anemia. For the study at large: Sorted cells (CD4+ and CD8+) yielded DNA amounts that averaged around 3.5 ug. Notes on the study in general: Any difference that existed in CD8+ Simpson's diversity between patients and controls was not significant.

CDR1 is MNHEY, CDR2 SVGEGT, per germline. Trimming took 2 bases from V and 0 from J, leaving 17 bases between them. There are 18 residues in the CDR3. Sequencing involved patients with CD8+CD57+ cell expansion previously shown by flow cytometry. Blood samples were obtained from patients who had received no prior therapy. Genomic DNA acted as the template from which TCR beta VDJ combination and CDR3 sequence profiling were carried out. MiXCR, run by TCRdb on the reads, gives a single entry per CDR3 protein. The repertoire holds 150,000 to 200,000 distinct CDR3 sequences, with over 40% as singletons. This sequence was found in a human donor with aplastic anemia. The V and J genes are TRBV6-2 or TRBV6-3 and TRBJ1-3, with D possibly TRBD1 on 5 matching bases. Source material: sorted CD4+, CD8+, or CD8+CD57+ T cells (not recorded which) from PBMCs. The CDR3 sequence is CASSYDSLKTGSGNTIYF. The CDR3 region has the DNA TGTGCCAGCAGTTACGACAGTCTCAAGACGGGCTCTGGAAACACCATATATTTT.